The 18 T cell receptor beta chains below all came from one sample that was sequenced in a study of blood T cell repertoires in COVID-19. Sequencing used immunoSEQ multiplex PCR; TCRdb keeps in-frame clones, though not all of them. The sample consists of 300,000 to 400,000 clones, less than 85% of them appearing once. Material: PBMCs or T cells enriched from blood (not recorded which). The source is a woman aged 25 to 39 who had been exposed to COVID-19.

The CDR3 bases are TGTGCCATCGCGGGGGGCCCCACCGGGGAGCTGTTTTTT. This codes for CAIAGGPTGELFF. The genes are TRBV10-3 and TRBJ2-2, with 8 nucleotides matching TRBD2. V shed 8 bases and J 4 bases; nucleotides not matched to a gene: 3. Per the germline V gene, CDR1 is ENHRY and CDR2 is SYGVKD. CDR3 length equals 13 residues.

Here the CDR3 DNA reads TGTGCCAGCACGGTAGCCTCTAAAGAGACCCAGTACTTC. Translating it yields CASTVASKETQYF. The rearrangement joins TRBV7-9 to TRBJ2-5, with unresolved D. Germline CDR1 SEHNR, CDR2 FQNEAQ (reference sequence). The CDR3 totals 13 residues. Trimming stripped 7 bases from V and 3 bases from J, with 12 bases between.

The V call is TRBV5-6, the J call TRBJ1-6, with D maybe TRBD1 (6 bases). Germline V gives CDR1 SGHDT, CDR2 YYEEEE. Trimming shortened V by 3 bases and J by 7 bases, and 11 bases separated the two germline ends. The CDR3 is 14 residues long. The DNA of the CDR3 is TGTGCCAGCAGCTATAAAACAGGGAATTCACCCCTCCACTTT. Translating gives CASSYKTGNSPLHF. The full variable domain, rest sourced from reference TRBV5-6 and TRBJ1-6, is DAGVTQSPTHLIKTRGQQVTLRCSPKSGHDTVSWYQQALGQGPQFIFQYYEEEERQRGNFPDRFSGHQFPNYSSELNVNALLLGDSALYLCASSYKTGNSPLHFGNGTRLTVT.

The chain has TRBV5-4 and TRBJ2-2, with TRBD1 identical over 7 bases. The CDR3 is made up of 15 amino acids. The germline gives CDR1 SGHNT, CDR2 YYREEE (reference sequence). V shed 1 base and J 3 bases; nucleotides not matched to a gene: 3. This CDR3 reads CASSLRGGDTGELFF. In DNA form, the CDR3 reads TGTGCCAGCAGCTTGCGAGGGGGCGACACCGGGGAGCTGTTTTTT.

This chain uses TRBV4-3 with TRBJ2-7; 9 nucleotides align to TRBD1. Trimming removed 0 bases from V and 3 bases from J; junction bases left unmatched: 3. The CDR3 extends over 15 amino acids. The germline gives CDR1 LGHNA, CDR2 YSLEER. Here the CDR3 DNA reads TGCGCCAGCAGCCAAGACACAGGGGGCGTCTACGAGCAGTACTTC. This translates into CASSQDTGGVYEQYF.

The chain has TRBV2 and TRBJ2-7, with 7 bases matching TRBD2. The CDR3 is made up of 13 amino acids. The trim removed 10 bases at V and 3 bases at J, leaving 9 bases unmatched. Germline values: CDR1 SNHLY, CDR2 FYNNEI. DNA of the CDR3: TGTGCCACCCGGGGGGATTACCTCTACGAGCAGTACTTC. It translates to CATRGDYLYEQYF.

This clone was seen just once. The chain is built from TRBV5-1 and TRBJ1-5; 8 bases are a match to TRBD1. Trimming removed 0 bases from V and 0 bases from J; junction bases left unmatched: 5. The CDR3 runs 17 residues. The germline V gene encodes CDR1 SGHRS and CDR2 YFSETQ. DNA for the CDR3: TGCGCCAGCAGCTTGGGTGACAGGGGTGATAGCAATCAGCCCCAGCATTTT. Its translation is CASSLGDRGDSNQPQHF.

This chain links TRBV6-5 with TRBJ1-2; D gene uncertain. The CDR3 contains 11 residues. The germline gives CDR1 MNHEY, CDR2 SVGAGI. With 5 bases removed from V and 8 bases from J, the gap between germline ends came to 9 bases. CDR3 loop: CASSTPEGYTF. CDR3 nucleotides: TGTGCCAGCAGTACTCCTGAAGGCTACACCTTC.

This rearrangement joins TRBV25-1 to TRBJ1-2, with 8 nucleotides matching TRBD1. CDR1 is MGHDK, CDR2 SYGVNS, per germline. J gave up 8 bases and V 5 bases, and 7 bases lay outside the gene matches. The CDR3 has 13 amino acids. For the CDR3, the DNA is TGTGCCAGCAGTTCAAGGACAGGGTCCGGCTACACCTTC. Its protein product is CASSSRTGSGYTF.

This clone has just a few counts. V and J are TRBV30 and TRBJ1-6; D not resolved. Trimming pared 1 base from V and 0 bases from J, leaving 7 bases between. The CDR3 has 15 residues. The germline gives CDR1 GTSNPN, CDR2 SVGIG (reference sequence). As DNA, the CDR3 is TGTGCCTGGAGTGGGGAGGTCTCCTATAATTCACCCCTCCACTTT. Amino acid sequence: CAWSGEVSYNSPLHF.

The chain is built from TRBV29-1 and TRBJ2-3; TRBD2 matches at 8 bases. Germline loops: CDR1 SQVTM, CDR2 ANQGSEA. The CDR3 loop spans 13 amino acids. V trimming: 4 bases; J trimming: 6 bases; junction bases outside the gene matches: 6. The CDR3 protein is CSVAREGWDTQYF. DNA for the CDR3: TGCAGCGTTGCCCGGGAGGGTTGGGATACGCAGTATTTT.

The genes are TRBV5-4 and TRBJ2-7; 8 bases are a match to TRBD2. Germline assignment: CDR1 SGHNT and CDR2 YYREEE (reference sequence). This CDR3 contains 15 residues. The trim removed 4 bases at V and 2 bases at J, leaving 8 bases unmatched. Here the CDR3 reads CASSPISGNPYEQYF. For the CDR3, the DNA is TGTGCCAGCAGCCCAATTAGCGGGAACCCCTACGAGCAGTACTTC.

The chain is built from TRBV5-4 and TRBJ2-7; a possible D gene is TRBD2 (6 bases). Germline V lookup: CDR1 SGHNT, CDR2 YYREEE (reference sequence). The V gene lost 2 bases and the J gene lost 1 base, with 13 bases spanning the gap. The CDR3 length is 15 residues. The CDR3 nucleotides are TGTGCCAGCAGCTTAGCGGGCGCTAAATCCTACGAGCAGTACTTC. It translates to CASSLAGAKSYEQYF. Full variable domain (rest looked up from reference TRBV5-4 and TRBJ2-7): ETGVTQSPTHLIKTRGQQVTLRCSSQSGHNTVSWYQQALGQGPQFIFQYYREEENGRGNFPPRFSGLQFPNYSSELNVNALELDDSALYLCASSLAGAKSYEQYFGPGTRLTVT.

The J gene is TRBJ1-2, the V gene TRBV4-1; TRBD1 agrees at 11 bases. CDR1 is MGHRA and CDR2 is YSYEKL in the germline V gene. Trimming cost V 6 bases and J 4 bases; bases outside gene matches: 4. The CDR3 extends over 14 amino acids. CDR3 protein: CASSRDRGTYGYTF. The CDR3 region has the DNA TGCGCCAGCAGTCGGGACAGGGGGACCTATGGCTACACCTTC.

The J gene is TRBJ1-2, the V gene TRBV12-3 or TRBV12-4; the D is unclear. The CDR3 is 11 amino acids. Trimming removed 2 bases from V and 7 bases from J, with 5 bases in between. The CDR3 sequence is CASSLYSGYTF. CDR3 bases: TGTGCCAGCAGTTTATACAGTGGCTACACCTTC.

V usage is TRBV9 and J usage is TRBJ2-1; TRBD1 is a possible D gene (6 bases). The CDR3 is made up of 15 amino acids. V lost 4 bases and J lost 2, with 13 bases in between. Germline-derived CDR1 and CDR2 are SGDLS and YYNGEE. The CDR3 DNA is TGTGCCAGCAGCCCGACCAGGGGTACCTACAATGAGCAGTTCTTC. Translating gives CASSPTRGTYNEQFF.

V is TRBV28 and J is TRBJ1-2; D might be TRBD1 (5 bases). Germline CDR1 is MDHEN and CDR2 is SYDVKM. The V end lost 7 bases, the J end lost 3 bases, and 18 bases lay between the germline ends. This CDR3 contains 15 residues. The CDR3 DNA follows: TGTGCCAGCACCGAAACTTGGGGGGACGACTATGGCTACACCTTC. Protein product: CASTETWGDDYGYTF.

The chain is built from TRBV7-9 and TRBJ2-2; 11 nucleotides line up with TRBD2. With 6 bases clipped from V and 4 bases from J, the junction kept 4 bases outside the gene matches. Germline CDR1 and CDR2: SEHNR and FQNEAQ (reference sequence). This CDR3 is built from 15 residues. The chain's CDR3 is CASRLAGALTGELFF. The CDR3 nucleotides are TGTGCCAGCAGACTAGCGGGAGCCCTCACCGGGGAGCTGTTTTTT.